This is a list of T cell receptor beta chains from one sample in a study of human T cells and chemical hapten exposure. TCRdb re-called the RACE reads through MiXCR, storing one row per CDR3 protein. This sample has approximately 50,000 distinct CDR3 sequences, with roughly 9% found just once. The material was whole blood, obtained in connection with sensitization to the hapten diphenylcyclopropenone (DPC). These receptors came from a woman in her 30s with alopecia areata. Some clones in this sample may be carry-over from other donors' samples. Both conserved end residues are part of each CDR3. Fields, in order: CDR3 protein, CDR3 DNA, V gene, D gene, J gene, clone size. The D gene is left open where the match is weak. Clone size is not always given. Where it is, it says once, few, many or a class for expanded clones.

CASSPRGWNTEAFF TGTGCCAGCAGCCCTAGGGGCTGGAACACTGAAGCTTTCTTT TRBV12-3/TRBV12-4 . TRBJ1-1 many
CASSPLASADTQYF TGTGCCAGCTCACCGCTGGCTTCCGCAGATACGCAGTATTTT TRBV18 . TRBJ2-3 .
CSAAGTGGYEQYF TGCAGTGCTGCCGGGACAGGGGGCTACGAGCAGTACTTC TRBV20-1 TRBD1 TRBJ2-7 few
CASSPAGLETQYF TGTGCCAGCTCACCCGCGGGGTTGGAGACCCAGTACTTC TRBV18 . TRBJ2-5 .
CASSAQQNTEAFF TGTGCCAGCAGTGCACAGCAGAACACTGAAGCTTTCTTT TRBV12-3/TRBV12-4 . TRBJ1-1 many
CSATDRANSPLHF TGCAGTGCTACCGACAGGGCGAATTCACCCCTCCACTTT TRBV20-1 TRBD1 TRBJ1-6 .
CASTLTGGARGYTF TGTGCCAGCACCCTGACCGGGGGGGCTCGCGGCTACACCTTC TRBV28 . TRBJ1-2 .
CASSLYSGGREQFF TGCGCCAGCAGCTTGTATTCGGGGGGGCGTGAGCAGTTCTTC TRBV5-1 TRBD2 TRBJ2-1 few
CASADRRASEQFF TGTGCCAGCGCCGACCGACGAGCCAGTGAGCAGTTCTTC TRBV7-2 . TRBJ2-1 .
CSARGSRDEQYF TGCAGTGCTAGAGGATCAAGGGACGAGCAGTACTTC TRBV20-1 . TRBJ2-7 .
CASSILSGFWPSEGNQPQHF TGTGCCAGTAGTATATTGTCGGGTTTTTGGCCCAGCGAGGGCAATCAGCCCCAGCATTTT TRBV19 . TRBJ1-5 few
CASSVGQGATEAFF TGTGCCAGCTCAGTGGGACAGGGGGCAACTGAAGCTTTCTTT TRBV18 TRBD1 TRBJ1-1 many
CASSLQSSGNTIYF TGTGCCAGCAGCTTACAGAGCTCTGGAAACACCATATATTTT TRBV7-9 . TRBJ1-3 many
CASSDGRQYTF TGTGCCAGCAGTGACGGCCGCCAGTACACCTTC TRBV2 . TRBJ1-2 many
CASSFSGLEAFF TGTGCCAGCAGCTTTTCGGGGCTTGAAGCTTTCTTT TRBV7-2 . TRBJ1-1 many
CSVDGAGNTIYF TGCAGCGTGGATGGGGCTGGAAACACCATATATTTT TRBV29-1 . TRBJ1-3 .
CASSLVPGRNTEAFF TGCGCCAGCAGCTTGGTCCCGGGGCGGAACACTGAAGCTTTCTTT TRBV5-1 . TRBJ1-1 .
CAWKGQSYEQYF TGTGCCTGGAAGGGGCAGTCCTACGAGCAGTACTTC TRBV30 . TRBJ2-7 .
CATRQGSGEKLFF TGTGCCACCCGACAGGGAAGTGGTGAAAAACTGTTTTTT TRBV7-9 TRBD1 TRBJ1-4 many
CASIETSGGSYEQYF TGTGCCAGTATAGAGACTAGCGGGGGGTCCTACGAGCAGTACTTC TRBV28 TRBD2 TRBJ2-7 many
CASSSTGQETQYF TGTGCCAGCAGCTCTACGGGGCAAGAGACCCAGTACTTC TRBV5-4 . TRBJ2-5 few
CASSLWGGSGANVLTF TGTGCCAGCAGTCTTTGGGGGGGGTCTGGGGCCAACGTCCTGACTTTC TRBV6-2/TRBV6-3 TRBD2 TRBJ2-6 few
CATSRDVLTGPGTEAFF TGTGCCACCAGCAGAGATGTTTTGACAGGACCGGGCACTGAAGCTTTCTTT TRBV15 . TRBJ1-1 many
CASSHGGQGADTQYF TGTGCCAGCAGCCACGGGGGACAGGGAGCCGATACGCAGTATTTT TRBV4-2 TRBD1 TRBJ2-3 few
CASRKDWGNEQFF TGTGCCAGCAGGAAGGACTGGGGCAATGAGCAGTTCTTC TRBV6-2/TRBV6-3 . TRBJ2-1 few
CASSLVAGNSGANVLTF TGTGCCAGCAGCTTAGTAGCAGGGAACTCTGGGGCCAACGTCCTGACTTTC TRBV7-2 . TRBJ2-6 few
CASSQDLAGRGLEQFF TGTGCCAGCAGCCAAGATCTAGCGGGGAGGGGGTTGGAGCAGTTCTTC TRBV4-2 TRBD2 TRBJ2-1 few
CSCQGLAKNIQYF TGCAGTTGCCAGGGCCTAGCCAAAAACATTCAGTACTTC TRBV20-1 . TRBJ2-4 .
CASSSALLDRVTGELFF TGTGCCAGCAGTTCCGCCCTCTTGGACAGGGTCACCGGGGAGCTGTTTTTT TRBV12-3/TRBV12-4 TRBD1 TRBJ2-2 .
CSVKGRHSGNTIYF TGCAGCGTTAAGGGACGGCACTCTGGAAACACCATATATTTT TRBV29-1 . TRBJ1-3 few
CASSLPGQGQKAFF TGCGCCAGCAGCCTTCCCGGACAGGGTCAAAAAGCTTTCTTT TRBV4-1 TRBD1 TRBJ1-1 .
CASSSPPGVGSPEAFF TGTGCCAGCAGTTCCCCCCCGGGGGTGGGGAGCCCTGAAGCTTTCTTT TRBV28 . TRBJ1-1 many
CASSFGTGRDEQYF TGTGCCAGCAGTTTTGGGACAGGGCGGGACGAGCAGTACTTC TRBV28 TRBD1 TRBJ2-7 .
CASSPGTSHQPQHF TGTGCCAGCAGCCCAGGGACCTCGCATCAGCCCCAGCATTTT TRBV6-5 . TRBJ1-5 few
CASSLGTGRGNTIYF TGTGCCAGCAGCTTGGGGACAGGTCGAGGAAACACCATATATTTT TRBV7-2 TRBD1 TRBJ1-3 .
CSVEESGAGADRDRYEQYF TGCAGCGTTGAAGAATCGGGAGCCGGAGCGGACAGGGATAGGTACGAGCAGTACTTC TRBV29-1 TRBD1 TRBJ2-7 many
CASSLEGGNTEAFF TGTGCCAGCAGCTTAGAAGGGGGAAACACTGAAGCTTTCTTT TRBV7-2 . TRBJ1-1 .
CASRDNSYNSPLHF TGTGCCAGCAGGGACAACTCCTATAATTCACCCCTCCACTTT TRBV27 . TRBJ1-6 .
CSARELSLVYNSPLHF TGCAGTGCTAGAGAGCTCAGTCTCGTCTATAATTCACCCCTCCACTTT TRBV20-1 . TRBJ1-6 .
CASSSGQTHFGEQYF TGTGCCAGCAGCTCGGGACAGACCCATTTTGGCGAGCAGTACTTC TRBV5-5 TRBD1 TRBJ2-7 few
CATQRGPDRMAQFF TGTGCCACCCAGAGGGGACCCGACCGCATGGCGCAGTTCTTC TRBV19 . TRBJ2-1 .
CSAQSLGQGAEYNSPLHF TGCAGTGCTCAAAGTCTTGGACAGGGGGCGGAGTATAATTCACCCCTCCACTTT TRBV20-1 TRBD1 TRBJ1-6 many
CASSSVRLRITKNIQYF TGTGCCAGCAGTTCCGTTAGACTGAGGATAACCAAAAACATTCAGTACTTC TRBV28 . TRBJ2-4 few
CASMGGGTDTQYF TGTGCCAGCATGGGGGGTGGCACAGATACGCAGTATTTT TRBV28 . TRBJ2-3 many
CASSLNGDGTSTDTQYF TGCGCCAGCAGCTTAAATGGGGACGGTACCTCCACAGATACGCAGTATTTT TRBV5-1 . TRBJ2-3 once
CASIQAGQGSNNEQFF TGTGCCAGCATCCAGGCTGGACAGGGGTCGAACAATGAGCAGTTCTTC TRBV7-9 TRBD1 TRBJ2-1 .
CASIGFRGGTEAFF TGTGCCAGCATTGGATTCAGGGGTGGGACTGAAGCTTTCTTT TRBV6-1 . TRBJ1-1 .
CASTNWANQPQHF TGTGCCAGCACTAACTGGGCTAATCAGCCCCAGCATTTT TRBV2 . TRBJ1-5 many
CASSQPGALREKLFF TGTGCCAGCAGCCAACCGGGGGCTTTACGAGAAAAACTGTTTTTT TRBV14 . TRBJ1-4 .
CSARLAGGPSTDTQYF TGCAGTGCTAGACTAGCGGGGGGGCCTAGCACAGATACGCAGTATTTT TRBV20-1 TRBD2 TRBJ2-3 many
CASSKRGLAGTNTDTQYF TGTGCCAGCAGCAAAAGAGGACTAGCGGGCACCAATACAGATACGCAGTATTTT TRBV7-2 TRBD2 TRBJ2-3 .
CASALPTGTGNSPLHF TGTGCCAGCGCACTACCGACCGGGACAGGAAATTCACCCCTCCACTTT TRBV25-1 TRBD1 TRBJ1-6 many
CASSQDRGVRLF TGCGCCAGCAGCCAAGATCGGGGGGTAAGGTTGTTT TRBV4-1 . TRBJ1-3 many
CSARSPGGGDNEQFF TGCAGTGCTAGATCTCCCGGGGGGGGGGACAATGAGCAGTTCTTC TRBV20-1 TRBD2 TRBJ2-1 few
CASSSRGTDRRGYTF TGTGCCAGCAGCTCCCGAGGGACAGATCGTAGAGGCTACACCTTC TRBV7-3 TRBD1 TRBJ1-2 few
CASSDLQGATYEQYF TGTGCCAGCAGTGATTTACAGGGGGCAACCTACGAGCAGTACTTC TRBV6-1 TRBD1 TRBJ2-7 .
CASSPRWGRNEKLFF TGCGCCAGCAGCCCAAGATGGGGCAGGAATGAAAAACTGTTTTTT TRBV4-3 . TRBJ1-4 many
CASSLSASNEKLFF TGTGCCAGCAGCTTAAGCGCTTCTAATGAAAAACTGTTTTTT TRBV7-9 . TRBJ1-4 few
CSARRAGYSPGELFF TGCAGTGCTAGGAGGGCAGGGTATAGCCCCGGGGAGCTGTTTTTT TRBV20-1 . TRBJ2-2 many